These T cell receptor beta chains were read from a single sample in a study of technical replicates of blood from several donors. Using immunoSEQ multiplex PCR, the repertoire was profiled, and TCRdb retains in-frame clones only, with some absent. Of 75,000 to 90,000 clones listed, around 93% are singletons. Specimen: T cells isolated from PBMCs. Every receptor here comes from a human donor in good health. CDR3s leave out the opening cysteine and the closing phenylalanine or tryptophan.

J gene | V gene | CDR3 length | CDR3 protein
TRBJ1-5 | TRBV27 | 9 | ASGTYQPQH
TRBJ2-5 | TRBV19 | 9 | ASTTGETQY
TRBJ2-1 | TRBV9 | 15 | ASSVGIGLAGGYEQF
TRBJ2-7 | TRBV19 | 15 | ASSTRVGAGELGEQY
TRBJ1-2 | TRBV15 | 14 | ATSATQGIGYYGYT
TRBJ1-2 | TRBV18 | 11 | ASSPRDSDGYT
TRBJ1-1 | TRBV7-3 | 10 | ASSPDTGEAF
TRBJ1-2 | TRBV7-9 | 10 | ASSQGAYGYT
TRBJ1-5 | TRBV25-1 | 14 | ASSEQGASGNQPQH
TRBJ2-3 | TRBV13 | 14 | AISRRGAGVTDTQY
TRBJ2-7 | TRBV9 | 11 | ASSGLDSYEQY
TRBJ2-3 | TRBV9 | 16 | ASSVDQPGQGRTDTQY
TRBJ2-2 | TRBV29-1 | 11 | SVRGGDTGELF
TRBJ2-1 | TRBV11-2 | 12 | ASSPMTGTNEQF
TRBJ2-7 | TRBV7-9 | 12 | ASSLATGSYEQY
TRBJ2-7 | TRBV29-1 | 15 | SVVTRGTSGFSYEQY
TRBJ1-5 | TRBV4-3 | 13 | ASSQEADGNQPQH
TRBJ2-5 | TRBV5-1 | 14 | ASSPSPDRVRETQY
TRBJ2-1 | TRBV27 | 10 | ASTTGYNEQF
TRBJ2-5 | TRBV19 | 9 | ASSIAETQY
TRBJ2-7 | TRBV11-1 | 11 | ASSLKQGYEQY
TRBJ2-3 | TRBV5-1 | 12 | ASSLAGGIDTQY
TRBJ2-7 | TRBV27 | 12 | ASSSQGFLYEQY
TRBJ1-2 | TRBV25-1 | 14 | ASSDPLAPEGYGYT
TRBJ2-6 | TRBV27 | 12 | ASSFRSGANVLT
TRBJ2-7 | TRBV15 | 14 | ATSRGLRGQEYEQY
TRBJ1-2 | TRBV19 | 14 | ASTPWRLRGNYGYT
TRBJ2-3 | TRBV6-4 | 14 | ASSRETSGSLDTQY
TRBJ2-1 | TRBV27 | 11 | ASSGQNYNEQF
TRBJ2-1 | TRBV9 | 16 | ASSTRPISGRAGNEQF
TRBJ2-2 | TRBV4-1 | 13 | ASSTRPGSGGELF
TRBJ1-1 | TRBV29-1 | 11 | SVPILGVTEAF
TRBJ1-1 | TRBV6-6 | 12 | ASSHRELGHEAF
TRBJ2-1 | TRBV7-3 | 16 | ASSPRVGVASSYNEQF
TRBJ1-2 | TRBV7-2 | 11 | ASSSGQGYGYT
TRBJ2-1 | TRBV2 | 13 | ASSEVGGAGNEQF
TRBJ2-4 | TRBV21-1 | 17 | ASSKSPGQGVLAKNIQY
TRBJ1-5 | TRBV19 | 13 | ASNDEGRSDQPQH
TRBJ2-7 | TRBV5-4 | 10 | ASSLSGNEQY
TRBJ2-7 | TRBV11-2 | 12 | ASSTLTGVGEQY
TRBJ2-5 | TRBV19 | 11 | ASRTGTLETQY
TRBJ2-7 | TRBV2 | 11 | ASSEDSSYEQY
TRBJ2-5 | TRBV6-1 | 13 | ASSEAGETWETQY
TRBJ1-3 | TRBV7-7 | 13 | ASSYGAGPGNTIY
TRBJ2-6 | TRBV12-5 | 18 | ASGLVLGQGVMSGANVLT
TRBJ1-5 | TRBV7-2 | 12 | ASSPTLSGQPQH
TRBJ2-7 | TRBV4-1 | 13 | ASSLAGTGLYEQY
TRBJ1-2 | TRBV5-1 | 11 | ASRTGDYYGYT
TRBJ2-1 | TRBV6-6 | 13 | ASSYVAGGGNEQF
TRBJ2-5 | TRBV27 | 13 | ASSRTGSWQETQY
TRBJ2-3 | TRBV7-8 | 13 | ASSLGGMGTDTQY
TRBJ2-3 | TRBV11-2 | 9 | ASTGFDTQY
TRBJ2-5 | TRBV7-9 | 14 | ASIHLEPREGETQY